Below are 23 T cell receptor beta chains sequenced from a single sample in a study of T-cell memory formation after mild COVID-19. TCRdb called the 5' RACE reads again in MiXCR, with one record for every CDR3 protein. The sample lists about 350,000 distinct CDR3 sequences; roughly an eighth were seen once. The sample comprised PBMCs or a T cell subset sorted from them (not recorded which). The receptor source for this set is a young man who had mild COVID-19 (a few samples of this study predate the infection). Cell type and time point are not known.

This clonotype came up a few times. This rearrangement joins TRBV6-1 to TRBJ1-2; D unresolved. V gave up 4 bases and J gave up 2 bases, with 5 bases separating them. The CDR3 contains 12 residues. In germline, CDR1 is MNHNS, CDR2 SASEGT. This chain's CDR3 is CASSVVNYGYTF. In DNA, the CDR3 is TGTGCCAGCAGTGTCGTAAACTATGGCTACACCTTC.

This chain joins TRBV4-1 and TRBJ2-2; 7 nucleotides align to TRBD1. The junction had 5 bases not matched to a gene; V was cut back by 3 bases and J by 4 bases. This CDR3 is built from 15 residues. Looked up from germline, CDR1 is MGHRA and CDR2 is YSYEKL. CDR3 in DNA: TGCGCCAGCAGCCAGAACAGGGGATCCACCGGGGAGCTGTTTTTT. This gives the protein CASSQNRGSTGELFF.

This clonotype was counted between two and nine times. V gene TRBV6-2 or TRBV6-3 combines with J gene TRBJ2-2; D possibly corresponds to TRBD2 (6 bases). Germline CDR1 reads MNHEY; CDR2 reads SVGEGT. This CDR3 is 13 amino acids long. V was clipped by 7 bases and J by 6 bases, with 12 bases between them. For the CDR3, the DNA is TGTGCCAGCACCTGGGGGGTAGCCGGGGAGCTGTTTTTT. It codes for CASTWGVAGELFF.

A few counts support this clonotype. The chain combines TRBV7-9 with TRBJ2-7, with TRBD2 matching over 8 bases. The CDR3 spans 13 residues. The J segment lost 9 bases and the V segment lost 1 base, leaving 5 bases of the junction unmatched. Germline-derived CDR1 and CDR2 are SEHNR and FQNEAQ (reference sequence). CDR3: CASSLVERERQYF. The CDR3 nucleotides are TGTGCCAGCAGCTTAGTTGAGCGGGAGCGGCAGTACTTC.

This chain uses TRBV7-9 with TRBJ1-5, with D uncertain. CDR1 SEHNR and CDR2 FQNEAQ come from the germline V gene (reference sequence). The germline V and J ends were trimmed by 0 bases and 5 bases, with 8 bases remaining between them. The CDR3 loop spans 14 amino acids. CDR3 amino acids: CASSLADMYQPQHF. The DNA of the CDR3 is TGTGCCAGCAGCTTAGCCGACATGTATCAGCCCCAGCATTTT.

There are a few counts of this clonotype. The CDR3, as DNA: TGCGCCAGCAGCCGAATACTCCCCCCAGCGGGACAGAACACCGGGGAGCTGTTTTTT. It codes for CASSRILPPAGQNTGELFF. The rearrangement uses TRBV4-3 and TRBJ2-2, with D possibly TRBD2 on 7 matching bases. This CDR3 has 19 amino acids. Per the germline V gene, CDR1 is LGHNA and CDR2 is YSLEER. The germline V and J ends were trimmed by 4 bases and 1 base, with 22 bases remaining between them.

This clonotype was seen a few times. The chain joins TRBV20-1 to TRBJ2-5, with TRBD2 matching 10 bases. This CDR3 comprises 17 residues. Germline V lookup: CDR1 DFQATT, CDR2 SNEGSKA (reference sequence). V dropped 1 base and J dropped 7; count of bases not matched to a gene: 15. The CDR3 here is CSARGNLLAGAPRTQYF. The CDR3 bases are TGCAGTGCTAGAGGGAACCTTCTAGCGGGGGCCCCAAGGACCCAGTACTTC.

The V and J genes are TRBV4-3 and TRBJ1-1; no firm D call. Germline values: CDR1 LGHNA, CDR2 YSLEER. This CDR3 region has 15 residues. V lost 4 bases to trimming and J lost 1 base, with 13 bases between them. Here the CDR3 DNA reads TGCGCCAGCAGCCCCCGGGTGGTATCGAACACTGAAGCTTTCTTT. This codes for CASSPRVVSNTEAFF.

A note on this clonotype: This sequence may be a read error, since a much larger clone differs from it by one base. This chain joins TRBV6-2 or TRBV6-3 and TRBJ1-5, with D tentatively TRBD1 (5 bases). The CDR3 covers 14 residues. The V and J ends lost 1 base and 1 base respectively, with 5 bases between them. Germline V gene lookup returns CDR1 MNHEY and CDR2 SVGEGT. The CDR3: CASSYWGSNQPQHF. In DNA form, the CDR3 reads TGTGCCAGCAGTTACTGGGGGAGCAATCAGCCCCAGCATTTT.

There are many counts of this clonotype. CDR3 amino acids: CASSPAETQYF. DNA of the CDR3: TGTGCCAGCTCACCGGCGGAGACCCAGTACTTC. V is TRBV18 and J is TRBJ2-5; no definite D call. The V and J ends lost 3 bases and 5 bases respectively, with 4 bases between them. CDR3 length: 11 amino acids. Germline lookup yields CDR1 KGHSH and CDR2 LQKENI.

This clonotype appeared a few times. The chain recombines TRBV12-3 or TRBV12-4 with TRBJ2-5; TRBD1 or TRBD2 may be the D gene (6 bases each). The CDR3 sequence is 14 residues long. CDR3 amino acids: CVSARGAPQETQYF. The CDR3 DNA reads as TGTGTCTCAGCGAGGGGGGCGCCTCAAGAGACCCAGTACTTC.

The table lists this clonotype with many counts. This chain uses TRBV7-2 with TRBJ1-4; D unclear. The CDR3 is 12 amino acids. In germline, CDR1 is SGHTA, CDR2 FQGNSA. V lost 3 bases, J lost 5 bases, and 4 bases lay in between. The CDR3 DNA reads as TGTGCCAGCAGCTTCCAGAATGAAAAACTGTTTTTT. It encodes CASSFQNEKLFF. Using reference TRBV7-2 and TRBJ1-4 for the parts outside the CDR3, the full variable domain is GAGVSQSPSNKVTEKGKDVELRCDPISGHTALYWYRQSLGQGLEFLIYFQGNSAPDKSGLPSDRFSAERTGGSVSTLTIQRTQQEDSAVYLCASSFQNEKLFFGSGTQLSVL.

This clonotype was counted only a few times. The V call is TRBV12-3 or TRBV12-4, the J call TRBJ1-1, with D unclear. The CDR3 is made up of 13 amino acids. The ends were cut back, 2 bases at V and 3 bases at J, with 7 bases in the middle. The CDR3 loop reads CASSLRGYTEAFF. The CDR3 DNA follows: TGTGCCAGCAGTTTAAGAGGGTACACTGAAGCTTTCTTT.

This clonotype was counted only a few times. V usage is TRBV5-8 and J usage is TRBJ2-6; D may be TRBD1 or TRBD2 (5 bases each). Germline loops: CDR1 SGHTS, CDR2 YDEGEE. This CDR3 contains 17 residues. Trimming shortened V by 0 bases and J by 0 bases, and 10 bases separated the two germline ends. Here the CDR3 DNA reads TGTGCCAGCAGCTTGGTGGGACGGAGCTCTGGGGCCAACGTCCTGACTTTC. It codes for CASSLVGRSSGANVLTF.

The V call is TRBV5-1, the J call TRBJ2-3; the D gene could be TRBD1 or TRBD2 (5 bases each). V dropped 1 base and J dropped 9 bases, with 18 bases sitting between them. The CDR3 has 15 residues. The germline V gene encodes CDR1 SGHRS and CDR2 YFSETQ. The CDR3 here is CASSLLHSVEGTQYF. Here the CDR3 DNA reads TGCGCCAGCAGCTTGCTCCACAGTGTAGAGGGGACGCAGTATTTT.

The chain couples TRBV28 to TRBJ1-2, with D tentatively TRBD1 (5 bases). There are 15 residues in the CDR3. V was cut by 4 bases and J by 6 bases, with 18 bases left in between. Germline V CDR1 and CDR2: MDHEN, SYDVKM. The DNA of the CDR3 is TGTGCCAGCAGTTCCTCCCCGGGTGAGGGGAATGGCTACACCTTC. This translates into CASSSSPGEGNGYTF.

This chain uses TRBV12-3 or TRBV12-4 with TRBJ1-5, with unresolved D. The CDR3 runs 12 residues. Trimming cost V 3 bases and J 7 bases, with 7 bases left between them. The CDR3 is CASSFEIQPQHF. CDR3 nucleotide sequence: TGTGCCAGCAGTTTCGAGATCCAGCCCCAGCATTTT.

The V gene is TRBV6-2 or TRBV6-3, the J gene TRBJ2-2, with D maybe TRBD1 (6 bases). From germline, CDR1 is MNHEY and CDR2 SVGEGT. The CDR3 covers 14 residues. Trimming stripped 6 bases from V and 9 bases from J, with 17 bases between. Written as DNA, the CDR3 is TGTGCCAGCAGGCCCCCGGGACACCCTTGGGAGCTGTTTTTT. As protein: CASRPPGHPWELFF.

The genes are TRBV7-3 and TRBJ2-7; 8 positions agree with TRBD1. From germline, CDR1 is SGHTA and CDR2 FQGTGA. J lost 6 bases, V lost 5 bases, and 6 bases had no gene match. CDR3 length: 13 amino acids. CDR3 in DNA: TGTGCCAGCAGCCTTCAGGGGGCCTCCGAGCAGTACTTC. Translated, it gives CASSLQGASEQYF.

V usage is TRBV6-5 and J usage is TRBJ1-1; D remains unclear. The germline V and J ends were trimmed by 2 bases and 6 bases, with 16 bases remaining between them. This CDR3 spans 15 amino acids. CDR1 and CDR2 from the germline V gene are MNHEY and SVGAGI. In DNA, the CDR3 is TGTGCCAGCAGTTACAACGAGGCGGATCTCCCTGAAGCTTTCTTT. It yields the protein CASSYNEADLPEAFF.

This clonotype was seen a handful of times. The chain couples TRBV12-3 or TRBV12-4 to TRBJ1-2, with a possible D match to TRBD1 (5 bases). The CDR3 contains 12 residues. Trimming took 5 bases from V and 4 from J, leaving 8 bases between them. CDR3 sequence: CASSRDLYGYTF. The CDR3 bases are TGTGCCAGCAGTAGGGACCTCTATGGCTACACCTTC.

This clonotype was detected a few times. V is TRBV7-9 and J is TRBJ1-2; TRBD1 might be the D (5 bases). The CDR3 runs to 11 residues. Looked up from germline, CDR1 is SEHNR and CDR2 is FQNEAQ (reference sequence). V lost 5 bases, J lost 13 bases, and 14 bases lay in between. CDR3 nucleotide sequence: TGTGCCAGCAGCCTAGATGGGGGTTCCACCTTC. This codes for CASSLDGGSTF.

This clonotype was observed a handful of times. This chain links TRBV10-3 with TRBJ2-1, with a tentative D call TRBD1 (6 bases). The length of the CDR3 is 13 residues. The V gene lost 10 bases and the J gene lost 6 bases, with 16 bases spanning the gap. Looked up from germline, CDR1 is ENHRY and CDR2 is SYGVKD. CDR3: CATGQHQPNEQFF. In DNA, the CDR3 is TGTGCCACCGGACAGCACCAGCCCAATGAGCAGTTCTTC.